This TCR beta chain was found in a study of cytomegalovirus exposure and HLA in healthy donors. Study-wide points: The classifier was said to identify cytomegalovirus status with high specificity and sensitivity.

When sampled, the donors appeared nominally healthy, though they likely had unrecorded immune exposures. The PCR made use of 60 Vbeta and 13 Jbeta primers. Sequencing used immunoSEQ multiplex PCR; TCRdb keeps in-frame clones, though not all of them. The repertoire holds more than 85,000 clones, with about four fifths as singletons. Trimming at V came to 4 bases and at J to 2 bases, leaving 5 bases not matched to a gene. From germline, CDR1 is WNHNN and CDR2 SYGVQD (reference sequence). The CDR3 extends over 15 amino acids. Notes on this clone: Its antigen is unknown.

The rearrangement links TRBV10-1 to TRBJ2-3; the match to TRBD1 covers 8 bases. The receptor's source is a man younger than 40 in good health and CMV-seronegative. Sequenced sample: PBMCs. The CDR3 loop is CASSGGQGYTDTQYF. For the CDR3, the DNA is TGCGCCAGCAGTGGCGGACAGGGCTACACAGATACGCAGTATTTT.